These 4 T cell receptor beta chains originate from one sample sequenced in a study of CD8 T cells in ankylosing spondylitis. Each CDR3 protein gets one entry after TCRdb re-called the 5' RACE reads with MiXCR. The sample consists of approximately 250,000 distinct CDR3 sequences, 32% of them appearing once. The material sequenced was blood, either unsorted or a sorted T cell fraction (not recorded which). These receptors came from a male donor with ankylosing spondylitis or in good health (not recorded which).

This clonotype has only a few counts. The V call is TRBV15, the J call TRBJ2-3, with 7 bases that match TRBD1. Trimming at V came to 3 bases and at J to 6 bases, leaving 6 bases not matched to a gene. The CDR3 runs 14 residues. CDR1 LNHNV and CDR2 YYDKDF come from the germline V gene (reference sequence). The CDR3 here is CATSRQGVPDTQYF. DNA for the CDR3: TGTGCCACCAGCAGGCAGGGGGTCCCGGATACGCAGTATTTT.

This clonotype occurred a few times. The chain joins TRBV15 to TRBJ2-7; TRBD2 might be the D (5 bases). This CDR3 contains 16 residues. V was trimmed by 0 bases and J by 0 bases, leaving 12 bases between them. Germline CDR1 is LNHNV and CDR2 is YYDKDF (reference sequence). The CDR3 here is CATSRDRLKASYEQYF. The CDR3 nucleotides read TGTGCCACCAGCAGAGATCGACTAAAGGCCTCCTACGAGCAGTACTTC.

This clonotype came up a few times. V is TRBV7-6 and J is TRBJ2-3; D is unclear. The length of the CDR3 is 12 residues. Germline CDR1 reads SGHVS; CDR2 reads FNYEAQ. Trimming removed 4 bases at V and 5 bases at J, with 7 bases between. CDR3 loop: CASSSMVDTQYF. The CDR3 nucleotides read TGTGCCAGCAGCTCTATGGTAGATACGCAGTATTTT.

The CDR3 coding sequence is TGTGCCAGCAGCTTGGGGACAGTTATGAACACCGGGGAGCTGTTTTTT. This codes for CASSLGTVMNTGELFF. The chain joins TRBV5-6 to TRBJ2-2; tentative D call: TRBD1 (6 bases). Germline V CDR1 and CDR2: SGHDT, YYEEEE. Trimming cost V 0 bases and J 1 base, with 10 bases left between them. The CDR3 length is 16 residues.